This record covers a single T cell receptor (beta chain). Its specificity is not known. The sample is drawn from a study of cytomegalovirus exposure and HLA in healthy donors. Findings of the study overall: The finding came from a later analysis; first-cohort TCR clusters tended to co-occur in the 90 to 150 validation repertoires. Cytomegalovirus association was assigned to about 150 TCR beta chains. The classifier was said to identify cytomegalovirus status with high specificity and sensitivity.

Sequenced by immunoSEQ multiplex PCR; TCRdb stores in-frame clones only, minus some. Of around 60,000 clones listed, approximately 94% are singletons. V lost 5 bases to trimming and J lost 4 bases; unmatched junction nucleotides: 4. Germline V CDR1 and CDR2: MNHEY, SMNVEV (reference sequence). There are 14 residues in the CDR3. The donors were part of the validation cohort of more than 90 subjects. That cohort was separate from the first cohort, which comprised about 730 subjects. The J gene is TRBJ1-2, the V gene TRBV27; 10 nucleotides match TRBD1. Sequences were obtained from PBMCs. The clonotype originates from a man younger than 35 in good health and CMV-seropositive. For the CDR3, the DNA is TGTGCCAGCAGTCCGGGGACAGGGGCCTATGGCTACACCTTC. Translated, it gives CASSPGTGAYGYTF.